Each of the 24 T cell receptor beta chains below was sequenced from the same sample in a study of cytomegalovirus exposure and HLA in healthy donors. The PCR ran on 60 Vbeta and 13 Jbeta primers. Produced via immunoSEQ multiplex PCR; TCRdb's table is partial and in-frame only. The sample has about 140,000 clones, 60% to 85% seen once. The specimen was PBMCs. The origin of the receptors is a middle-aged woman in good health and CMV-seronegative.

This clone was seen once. In nucleotides, the CDR3 is TGTGCCAGTAGTATCATGGGGGGTACCGGGGAGCTGTTTTTT. Protein sequence: CASSIMGGTGELFF. The chain combines TRBV19 with TRBJ2-2, with D perhaps matching TRBD2 (6 bases). V lost 3 bases to trimming and J lost 5 bases, with 10 bases between them. This CDR3 has 14 amino acids. Germline-derived CDR1 and CDR2 are LNHDA and SQIVND (reference sequence).

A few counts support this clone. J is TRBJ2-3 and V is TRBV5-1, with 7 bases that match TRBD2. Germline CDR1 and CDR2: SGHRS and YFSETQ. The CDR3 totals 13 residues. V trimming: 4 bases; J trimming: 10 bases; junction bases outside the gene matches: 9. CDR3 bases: TGCGCCAGCAGCGGAATCGGGGGGACGGCGCAGTATTTT. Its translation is CASSGIGGTAQYF.

CDR3 residues: CASSYRDRPYGYTF. The CDR3 bases are TGTGCCAGCAGCTATCGGGACAGGCCCTATGGCTACACCTTC. The chain employs TRBV7-9 and TRBJ1-2, with 8 bases that match TRBD1. Trimming took 4 bases from V and 4 from J; bases not matched to a gene: 5. In germline, CDR1 is SEHNR, CDR2 FQNEAQ (reference sequence). This CDR3 contains 14 residues.

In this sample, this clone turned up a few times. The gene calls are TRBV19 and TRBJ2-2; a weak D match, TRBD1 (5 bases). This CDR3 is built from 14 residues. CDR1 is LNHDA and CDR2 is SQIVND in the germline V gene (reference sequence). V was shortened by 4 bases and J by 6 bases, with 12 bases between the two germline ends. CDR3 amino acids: CASSKMMTAGELFF. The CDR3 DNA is TGTGCCAGTAGTAAAATGATGACAGCCGGGGAGCTGTTTTTT.

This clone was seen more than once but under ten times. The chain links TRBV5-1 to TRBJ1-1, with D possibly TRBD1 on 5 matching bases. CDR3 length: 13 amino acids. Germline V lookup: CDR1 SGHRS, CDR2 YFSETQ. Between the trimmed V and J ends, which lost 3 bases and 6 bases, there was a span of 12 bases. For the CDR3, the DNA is TGCGCCAGCAGCTCCCGGGCGGGGGCTGAAGCTTTCTTT. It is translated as CASSSRAGAEAFF.

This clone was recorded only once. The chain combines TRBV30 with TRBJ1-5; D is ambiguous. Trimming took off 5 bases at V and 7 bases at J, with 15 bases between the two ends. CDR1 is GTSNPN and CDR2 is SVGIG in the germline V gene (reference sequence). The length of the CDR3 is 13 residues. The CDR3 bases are TGTGCCTGGCGCCGGGATCTGGGACAGCCCCAGCATTTT. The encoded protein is CAWRRDLGQPQHF.

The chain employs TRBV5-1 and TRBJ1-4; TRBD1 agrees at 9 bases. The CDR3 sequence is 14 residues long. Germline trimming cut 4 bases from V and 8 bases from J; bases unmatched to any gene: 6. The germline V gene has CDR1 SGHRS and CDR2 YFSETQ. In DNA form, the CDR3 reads TGCGCCAGCAGCAGGACAGGGGTTAACGAAAAACTGTTTTTT. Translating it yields CASSRTGVNEKLFF.

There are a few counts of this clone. The CDR3 loop reads CASSGQGGEAFF. Written as DNA, the CDR3 is TGTGCCAGCAGCGGACAGGGGGGTGAAGCTTTCTTT. The J gene is TRBJ1-1, the V gene TRBV7-9, with 10 bases that match TRBD1. CDR1 is SEHNR and CDR2 is FQNEAQ in the germline V gene (reference sequence). The CDR3 runs 12 residues. V gave up 5 bases and J gave up 7 bases; unmatched junction bases: 1.

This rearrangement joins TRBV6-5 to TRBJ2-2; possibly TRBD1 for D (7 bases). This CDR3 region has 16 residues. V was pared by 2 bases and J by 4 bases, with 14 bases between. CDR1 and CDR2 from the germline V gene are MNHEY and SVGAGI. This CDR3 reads CASSYSRGTLTGELFF. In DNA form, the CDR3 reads TGTGCCAGCAGTTACAGCAGGGGGACTCTCACCGGGGAGCTGTTTTTT.

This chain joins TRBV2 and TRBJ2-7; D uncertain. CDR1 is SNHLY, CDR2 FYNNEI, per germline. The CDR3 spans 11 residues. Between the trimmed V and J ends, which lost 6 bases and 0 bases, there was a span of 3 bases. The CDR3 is CASSFSYEQYF. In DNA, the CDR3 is TGTGCCAGCAGCTTCTCCTACGAGCAGTACTTC.

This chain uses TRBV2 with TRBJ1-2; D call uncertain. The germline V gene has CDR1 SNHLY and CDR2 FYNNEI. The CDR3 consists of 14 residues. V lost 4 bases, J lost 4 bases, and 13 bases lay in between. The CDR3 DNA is TGTGCCAGCAGTGGAGAATCCCGGGGCTATGGCTACACCTTC. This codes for CASSGESRGYGYTF.

The CDR3 region is CASSTGTSGSYEQYF. The CDR3 DNA reads as TGTGCCAGCAGTACCGGGACTAGCGGGTCCTACGAGCAGTACTTC. The J gene is TRBJ2-7, the V gene TRBV6-5, with 12 bases matching TRBD2. Looked up from germline, CDR1 is MNHEY and CDR2 is SVGAGI. V lost 5 bases and J lost 1; bases outside the gene matches: 3. This CDR3 is 15 amino acids long.

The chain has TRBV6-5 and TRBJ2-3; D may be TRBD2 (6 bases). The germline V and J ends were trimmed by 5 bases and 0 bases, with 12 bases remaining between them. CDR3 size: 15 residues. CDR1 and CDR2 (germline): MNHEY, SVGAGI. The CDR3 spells CASSLSGSSTDTQYF. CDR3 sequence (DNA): TGTGCCAGCAGTCTTAGCGGATCTAGCACAGATACGCAGTATTTT.

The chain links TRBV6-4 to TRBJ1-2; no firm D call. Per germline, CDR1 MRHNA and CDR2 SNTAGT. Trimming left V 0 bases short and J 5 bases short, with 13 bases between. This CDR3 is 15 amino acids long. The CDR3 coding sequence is TGTGCCAGCAGTGACTCAGGAGGGATCGGGTATGGCTACACCTTC. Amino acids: CASSDSGGIGYGYTF.

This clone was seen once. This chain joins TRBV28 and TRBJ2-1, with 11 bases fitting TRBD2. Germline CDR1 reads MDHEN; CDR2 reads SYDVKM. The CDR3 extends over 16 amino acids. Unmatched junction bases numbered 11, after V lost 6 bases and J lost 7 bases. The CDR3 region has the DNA TGTGCCAGCAGGAAAGTAGCGGGGGGGCGAGGGAATGAGCAGTTCTTC. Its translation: CASRKVAGGRGNEQFF.

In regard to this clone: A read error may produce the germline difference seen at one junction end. The CDR3 DNA follows: TGTGCCAGCTCGGCCGTTACGCGCGGCACTGAAGCTTTTTTT. Its protein product is CASSAVTRGTEAFF. The rearrangement links TRBV6-5 to TRBJ1-1, with unresolved D. Germline CDR1 is MNHEY and CDR2 is SVGAGI. The CDR3 covers 14 residues.

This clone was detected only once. The DNA for the CDR3 is TGTGCCAGCAGCACGACAGACGGGAACACCGGGGAGCTGTTTTTT. Its translation: CASSTTDGNTGELFF. The chain is built from TRBV7-9 and TRBJ2-2; D may be TRBD1 (5 bases). The germline V gene encodes CDR1 SEHNR and CDR2 FQNEAQ (reference sequence). This CDR3 comprises 15 residues. Trimming cost V 5 bases and J 1 base, with 11 bases left between them.

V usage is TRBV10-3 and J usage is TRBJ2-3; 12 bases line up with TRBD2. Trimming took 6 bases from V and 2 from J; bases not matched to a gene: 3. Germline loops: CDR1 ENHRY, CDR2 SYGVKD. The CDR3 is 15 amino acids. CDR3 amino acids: CAIRGLAGTTDTQYF. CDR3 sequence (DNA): TGTGCCATCAGAGGACTAGCGGGAACCACAGATACGCAGTATTTT.

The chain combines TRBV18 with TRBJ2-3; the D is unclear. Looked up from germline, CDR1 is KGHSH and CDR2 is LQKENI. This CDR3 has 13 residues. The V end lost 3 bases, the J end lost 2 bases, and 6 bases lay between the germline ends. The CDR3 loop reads CASSPSLTDTQYF. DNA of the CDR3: TGTGCCAGCTCACCGTCACTCACAGATACGCAGTATTTT. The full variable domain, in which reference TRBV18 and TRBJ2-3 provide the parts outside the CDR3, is NAGVMQNPRHLVRRRGQEARLRCSPMKGHSHVYWYRQLPEEGLKFMVYLQKENIIDESGMPKERFSAEFPKEGPSILRIQQVVRGDSAAYFCASSPSLTDTQYFGPGTRLTVL.

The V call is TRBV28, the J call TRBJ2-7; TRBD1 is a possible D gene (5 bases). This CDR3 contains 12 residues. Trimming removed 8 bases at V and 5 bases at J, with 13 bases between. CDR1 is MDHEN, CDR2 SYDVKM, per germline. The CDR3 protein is CASRQPYDEQYF. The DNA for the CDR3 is TGTGCCAGCCGACAGCCTTATGACGAGCAGTACTTC.

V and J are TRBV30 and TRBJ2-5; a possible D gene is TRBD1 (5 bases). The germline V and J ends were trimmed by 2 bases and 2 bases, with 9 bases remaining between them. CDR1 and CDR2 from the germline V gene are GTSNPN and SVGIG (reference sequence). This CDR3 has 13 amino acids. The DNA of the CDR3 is TGTGCCTGGAGTCGACAGAGTCAAGAGACCCAGTACTTC. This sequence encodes CAWSRQSQETQYF.

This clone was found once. The DNA of the CDR3 is TGTGCCAGCAGCCGGGGACTGCCACCCCTCCACTTT. As protein: CASSRGLPPLHF. J is TRBJ1-6 and V is TRBV7-2, with D perhaps TRBD1 (5 bases). This CDR3 has 12 residues. The germline CDR1 and CDR2 sequences are SGHTA and FQGNSA. V was shortened by 5 bases and J by 11 bases, with 10 bases between the two germline ends.

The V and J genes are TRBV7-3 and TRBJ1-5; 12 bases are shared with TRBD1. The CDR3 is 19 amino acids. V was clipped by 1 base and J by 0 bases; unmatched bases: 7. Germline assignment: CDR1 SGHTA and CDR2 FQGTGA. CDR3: CASSLMGGTGGSSNQPQHF. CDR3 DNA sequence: TGTGCCAGCAGCTTAATGGGAGGGACAGGGGGCTCTAGCAATCAGCCCCAGCATTTT.

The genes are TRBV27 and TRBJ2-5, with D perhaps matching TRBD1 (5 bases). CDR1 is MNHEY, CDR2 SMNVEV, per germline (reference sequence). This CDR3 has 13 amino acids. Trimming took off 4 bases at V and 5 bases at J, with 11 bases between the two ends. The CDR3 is CASSSRQLETQYF. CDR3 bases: TGTGCCAGCAGTTCGCGACAGTTGGAGACCCAGTACTTC.